This T cell receptor beta chain was sequenced during a study of T-cell reconstitution after alpha-beta-depleted transplantation in children. CDR3 length: 16 amino acids. Per the germline V gene, CDR1 is KGHDR and CDR2 is SFDVKD. Trimming left V 0 bases short and J 0 bases short, with 11 bases between. Unique molecular identifiers were used to barcode this TCRbeta library. Using its own MiXCR run on the PCR reads, TCRdb lists one record per CDR3 protein. The data contain over 400,000 distinct CDR3 sequences, 9.5% to 15% of them seen just once; the ten biggest clones take up over 5.5%. This clonotype occurred many times.

The chain has TRBV24-1 and TRBJ2-7; D could derive from TRBD1 or TRBD2 (5 bases each). The sample consisted of PBMCs from the stem cell graft donor, taken from the stem cell graft. This clonotype originated in a human donor who donated a stem cell graft to a child with combined immunodeficiency. Written as DNA, the CDR3 is TGTGCCACCAGTGATTTGCCGGGGCCCCTCTCCTACGAGCAGTACTTC. Its translation is CATSDLPGPLSYEQYF.